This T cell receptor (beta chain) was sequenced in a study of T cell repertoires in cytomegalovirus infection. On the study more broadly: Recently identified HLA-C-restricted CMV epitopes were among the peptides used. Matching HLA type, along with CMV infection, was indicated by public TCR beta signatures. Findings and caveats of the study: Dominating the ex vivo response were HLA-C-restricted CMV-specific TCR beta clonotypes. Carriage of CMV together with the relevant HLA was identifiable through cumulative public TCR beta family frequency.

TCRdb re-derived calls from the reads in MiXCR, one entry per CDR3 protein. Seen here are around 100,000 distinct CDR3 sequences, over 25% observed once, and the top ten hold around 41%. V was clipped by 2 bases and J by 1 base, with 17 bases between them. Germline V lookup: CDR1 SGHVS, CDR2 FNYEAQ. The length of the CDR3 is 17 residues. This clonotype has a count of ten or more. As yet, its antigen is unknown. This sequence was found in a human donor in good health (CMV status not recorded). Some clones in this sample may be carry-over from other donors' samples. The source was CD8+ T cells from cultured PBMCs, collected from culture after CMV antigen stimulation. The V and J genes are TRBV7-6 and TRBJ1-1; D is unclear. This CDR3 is CASSLRGLLLANTEAFF. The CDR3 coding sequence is TGTGCCAGCAGCTTACGTGGTCTGCTTCTAGCGAACACTGAAGCTTTCTTT. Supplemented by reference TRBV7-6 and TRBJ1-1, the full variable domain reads GAGVSQSPRYKVTKRGQDVALRCDPISGHVSLYWYRQALGQGPEFLTYFNYEAQQDKSGLPNDRFSAERPEGSISTLTIQRTEQRDSAMYRCASSLRGLLLANTEAFFGQGTRLTVV.